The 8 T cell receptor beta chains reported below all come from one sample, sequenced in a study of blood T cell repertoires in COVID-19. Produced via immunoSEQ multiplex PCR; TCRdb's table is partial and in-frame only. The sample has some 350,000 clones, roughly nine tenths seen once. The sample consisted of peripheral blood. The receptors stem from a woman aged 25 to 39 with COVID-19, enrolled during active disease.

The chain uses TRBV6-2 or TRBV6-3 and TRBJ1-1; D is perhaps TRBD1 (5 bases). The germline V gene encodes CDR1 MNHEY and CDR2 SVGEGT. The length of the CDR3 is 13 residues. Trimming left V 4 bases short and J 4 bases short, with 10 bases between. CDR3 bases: TGTGCCAGCAGTTCGTGGGGGGGCACTGAAGCTTTCTTT. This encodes CASSSWGGTEAFF.

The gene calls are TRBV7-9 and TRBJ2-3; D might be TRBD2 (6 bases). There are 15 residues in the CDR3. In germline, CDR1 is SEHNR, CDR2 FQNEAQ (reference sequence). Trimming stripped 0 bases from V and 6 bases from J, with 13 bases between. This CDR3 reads CASSLARTGRDTQYF. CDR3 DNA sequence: TGTGCCAGCAGCTTAGCCAGGACGGGGAGGGATACGCAGTATTTT.

CDR3 in DNA: TGTGCCACCTCACTGGGGCCCGCGGCCTACGAGCAGTACTTC. Protein sequence: CATSLGPAAYEQYF. The chain joins TRBV19 to TRBJ2-7; possible D gene TRBD1, 5 bases. The CDR3 runs to 14 residues. The V end was cut by 10 bases, the J end by 2 bases, with 18 bases between. Germline-derived CDR1 and CDR2 are LNHDA and SQIVND (reference sequence).

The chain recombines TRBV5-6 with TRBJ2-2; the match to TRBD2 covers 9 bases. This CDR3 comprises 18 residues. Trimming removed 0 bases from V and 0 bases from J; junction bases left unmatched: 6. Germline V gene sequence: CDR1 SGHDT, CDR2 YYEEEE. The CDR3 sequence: CASSLGLAGLTNTGELFF. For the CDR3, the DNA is TGTGCCAGCAGCTTGGGGCTAGCGGGGCTAACGAACACCGGGGAGCTGTTTTTT. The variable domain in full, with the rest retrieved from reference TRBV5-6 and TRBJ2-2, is DAGVTQSPTHLIKTRGQQVTLRCSPKSGHDTVSWYQQALGQGPQFIFQYYEEEERQRGNFPDRFSGHQFPNYSSELNVNALLLGDSALYLCASSLGLAGLTNTGELFFGEGSRLTVL.

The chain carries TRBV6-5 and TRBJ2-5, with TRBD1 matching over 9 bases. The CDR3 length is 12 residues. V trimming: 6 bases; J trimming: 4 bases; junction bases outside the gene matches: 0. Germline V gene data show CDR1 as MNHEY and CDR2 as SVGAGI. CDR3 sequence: CASRTGGETQYF. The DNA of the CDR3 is TGTGCCAGCAGGACAGGGGGAGAGACCCAGTACTTC.

CDR3 sequence (DNA): TGTGCCAGCAGCTTGGGACCTTTCGGGGGGAAAGGGGAGACCCAGTACTTC. Its translation: CASSLGPFGGKGETQYF. V and J are TRBV12-1 and TRBJ2-5; the listed D gene, TRBD2, was not tested against the DNA. TRBV12-1 is assigned pseudogene status. The CDR3 runs to 17 residues.

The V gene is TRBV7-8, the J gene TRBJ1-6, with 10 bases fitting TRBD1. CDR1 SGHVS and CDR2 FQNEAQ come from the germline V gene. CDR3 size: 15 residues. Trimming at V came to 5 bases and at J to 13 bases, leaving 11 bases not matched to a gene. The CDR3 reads CASSKKRQGADPLHF. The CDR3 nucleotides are TGTGCCAGCAGCAAAAAGCGACAGGGGGCTGATCCCCTCCACTTT.

The CDR3: CASSRDSTYEQYV. CDR3 coding DNA: TGCGCCAGCAGCCGGGACAGCACCTACGAGCAGTACGTC. This chain connects TRBV5-1 to TRBJ2-7; 7 nucleotides align to TRBD1. V was clipped by 4 bases and J by 2 bases; unmatched bases: 3. Germline CDR1 and CDR2: SGHRS and YFSETQ. The CDR3 has 13 residues.